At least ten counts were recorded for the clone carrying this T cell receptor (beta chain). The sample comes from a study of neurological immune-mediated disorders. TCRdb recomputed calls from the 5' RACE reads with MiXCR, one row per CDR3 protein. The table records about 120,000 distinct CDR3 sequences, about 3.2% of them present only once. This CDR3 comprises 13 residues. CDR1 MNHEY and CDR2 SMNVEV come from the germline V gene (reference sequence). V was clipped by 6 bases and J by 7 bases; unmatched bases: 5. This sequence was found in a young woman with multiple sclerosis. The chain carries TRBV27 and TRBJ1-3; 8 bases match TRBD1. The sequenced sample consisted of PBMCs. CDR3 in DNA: TGTGCCAGCAGCGAACGGACAGGGAACACCATATATTTT. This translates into CASSERTGNTIYF.